This T cell receptor beta chain was captured by sequencing in a study of blood T cell repertoires in COVID-19. Study context: Sites across the United States, Italy and Spain contributed samples from acute and convalescent COVID-19.

CDR1 is SGHNT and CDR2 is YYREEE in the germline V gene (reference sequence). The CDR3 spans 15 residues. The junction had 4 bases not matched to a gene; V was cut back by 1 base and J by 2 bases. The repertoire was sequenced with immunoSEQ multiplex PCR; TCRdb's copy has only in-frame clones and lacks some. The sample holds under 250,000 clones, 89% seen once. The chain recombines TRBV5-4 with TRBJ2-3, with 7 bases aligning to TRBD2. The clonotype comes from a woman aged 40 to 55 with acute or convalescent COVID-19. Material: peripheral blood. For the CDR3, the DNA is TGTGCCAGCAGCTTGTGGGGGGACTACACAGATACGCAGTATTTT. Translating gives CASSLWGDYTDTQYF.